This T cell receptor beta chain was identified during a study of regulatory T cells in long-lasting Graves disease. The germline V and J ends were trimmed by 11 bases and 3 bases, with 10 bases remaining between them. Per germline, CDR1 MDHEN and CDR2 SYDVKM. The CDR3 runs to 11 residues. This clonotype was observed a few times. In building TCR beta libraries, iRepertoire HTBI primers were used together with Arm-PCR of CDR3 regions. In the original workflow: Identification yielded about 66 TRBV and 13 to 15 TRBJ segments across samples. TCRdb independently ran MiXCR on the multiplex PCR reads; one entry per CDR3 protein. TCRdb's processing, not the study's, gives the V and J calls here. This table has a few hundred thousand distinct CDR3 sequences, around 20% appearing once. The time point was: persistent/refractory GD, antithyroid drugs over 5 years with positive TRAb. Generation of the TCR library employed RNA extracted from PBMCs.

This sequence was found in a female donor with Graves disease. Sequenced here: peripheral blood mononuclear cells (PBMCs), sampled when the disease was refractory, from a patient treated with antithyroid drugs. The gene calls are TRBV28 and TRBJ1-1; no definite D call. The CDR3 nucleotides read TGTGCCCCCTTGAACTACACTGAAGCTTTCTTT. It encodes CAPLNYTEAFF.